This T cell receptor beta chain is from a study of T cell responses to AZD1222 COVID-19 vaccine. Notes on the study in general: Compared with day 0, the breadth and depth of the Spike-specific TCR repertoire rose significantly after two doses of AZD1222. Only a handful of AZD1222 recipients, more than 5 in all, had baseline seropositivity. None of the repertoires were sampled until the peak T cell response had passed.

In regard to this clone: Its antigen is still unknown.

TCRdb's table, derived via immunoSEQ multiplex PCR, lists solely in-frame clones and lacks some. There are approximately 120,000 clones in the sample; around 90% occur only once, and 5% to 6% lies in the top ten. The CDR3 is 15 amino acids. V gave up 3 bases and J gave up 4 bases; unmatched junction bases: 6. The V gene's germline CDR1 is KGHDR and CDR2 SFDVKD. Material: peripheral blood, obtained 28 days after the second AZD1222 dose. This clonotype was sampled from an adult who received the AZD1222 COVID-19 vaccine. The V gene is TRBV24-1, the J gene TRBJ2-5, with 8 bases fitting TRBD1. CDR3 region: CATSDPSGGGETQYF. The CDR3 bases are TGTGCCACCAGTGATCCTTCAGGGGGCGGAGAGACCCAGTACTTC.